This passage covers 17 T cell receptor beta chains from one sample sequenced in a study of immune evolution from preneoplasia to lung adenocarcinoma. Produced via immunoSEQ multiplex PCR; TCRdb's table is partial and in-frame only. The data contain under 7,500 clones, approximately 85% of them singletons. Sample: FFPE normal lung tissue adjacent to the tumor. The receptors originated from a person aged 50-69 years with lung adenocarcinoma.

DNA of the CDR3: TGTGCCTGGAGTGTGAGTACTAACTATGGCTACACCTTC. Its protein product is CAWSVSTNYGYTF. The rearrangement links TRBV30 to TRBJ1-2; D not certain. The V end lost 0 bases, the J end lost 0 bases, and 5 bases lay between the germline ends. The CDR3 has 13 residues. The germline CDR1 and CDR2 sequences are GTSNPN and SVGIG (reference sequence).

The chain combines TRBV6-1 with TRBJ2-2; D gene ambiguous. The CDR3 covers 13 residues. Trimming took off 5 bases at V and 7 bases at J, with 11 bases between the two ends. From germline, CDR1 is MNHNS and CDR2 SASEGT. CDR3 nucleotides: TGTGCCAGCAGTTCTAGTAGGTTCGGGGAGCTGTTTTTT. Translating it yields CASSSSRFGELFF.

The V gene is TRBV7-9, the J gene TRBJ2-1, with 13 bases identical to TRBD2. Germline V CDR1 and CDR2: SEHNR, FQNEAQ (reference sequence). Trimming at V came to 6 bases and at J to 4 bases, leaving 6 bases not matched to a gene. The CDR3 length is 16 residues. The CDR3 coding sequence is TGTGCCAGCAGACACGGGACTAGCGGGGTTTACAATGAGCAGTTCTTC. This sequence encodes CASRHGTSGVYNEQFF.

The genes are TRBV28 and TRBJ1-2; D call uncertain. Germline V gene data show CDR1 as MDHEN and CDR2 as SYDVKM. V was cut by 6 bases and J by 8 bases, with 19 bases left in between. The CDR3 contains 14 residues. The CDR3 nucleotides read TGTGCCAGCAGAATCCCGACCGAACTCGGCGGCTACACCTTC. Its protein is CASRIPTELGGYTF.

This clone was counted a few times. The genes are TRBV28 and TRBJ1-4, with D hard to call. With 3 bases removed from V and 0 bases from J, the gap between germline ends came to 5 bases. The germline CDR1 and CDR2 sequences are MDHEN and SYDVKM. The CDR3 covers 14 residues. The CDR3 coding sequence is TGTGCCAGCAGTTTCGGGCCAACTAATGAAAAACTGTTTTTT. As protein: CASSFGPTNEKLFF.

The chain joins TRBV5-1 to TRBJ1-1; TRBD1 might be the D (6 bases). Germline values: CDR1 SGHRS, CDR2 YFSETQ. Trimming removed 4 bases at V and 1 base at J, with 14 bases between. The CDR3 contains 15 residues. CDR3 DNA sequence: TGCGCCAGCAGCATTTCGGGACATCCGAACACTGAAGCTTTCTTT. It translates to CASSISGHPNTEAFF. The full variable domain, its missing parts supplied by reference TRBV5-1 and TRBJ1-1, is KAGVTQTPRYLIKTRGQQVTLSCSPISGHRSVSWYQQTPGQGLQFLFEYFSETQRNKGNFPGRFSGRQFSNSRSEMNVSTLELGDSALYLCASSISGHPNTEAFFGQGTRLTVV.

The chain combines TRBV7-9 with TRBJ2-1; 7 bases map to TRBD2. V shed 4 bases and J 4 bases; nucleotides not matched to a gene: 10. This CDR3 contains 16 residues. Germline V gene sequence: CDR1 SEHNR, CDR2 FQNEAQ (reference sequence). The CDR3 protein is CASSSVGLADYNEQFF. The CDR3 DNA reads as TGTGCCAGCAGCTCAGTGGGGCTAGCGGATTACAATGAGCAGTTCTTC.

The V and J genes are TRBV4-1 and TRBJ2-1; D not certain. The CDR3 is 15 residues long. Trimming stripped 1 base from V and 0 bases from J, with 7 bases between. The V gene's germline CDR1 is MGHRA and CDR2 YSYEKL. The CDR3 loop reads CASSQAGSSYNEQFF. For the CDR3, the DNA is TGCGCCAGCAGCCAAGCAGGTAGCTCCTACAATGAGCAGTTCTTC.

V gene TRBV6-5 combines with J gene TRBJ1-1; D unresolved. CDR3 size: 14 residues. Germline V gene sequence: CDR1 MNHEY, CDR2 SVGAGI. Trimming removed 6 bases from V and 1 base from J, with 12 bases in between. The CDR3 bases are TGTGCCAGCAGGCCAGGACTGAGGAACACTGAAGCTTTCTTT. Its protein product is CASRPGLRNTEAFF.

The V call is TRBV20-1, the J call TRBJ1-2; D is unresolved. The germline CDR1 and CDR2 sequences are DFQATT and SNEGSKA (reference sequence). V gave up 5 bases and J gave up 3 bases, with 4 bases separating them. This CDR3 contains 10 residues. As DNA, the CDR3 is TGCAGTGCTGGACACTATGGCTACACCTTC. The encoded protein is CSAGHYGYTF.

This clone was found a few times. This chain joins TRBV7-7 and TRBJ2-1; 16 nucleotides agree with TRBD2. The V gene end was trimmed by 5 bases and the J gene end by 7 bases; junction bases not matched to a gene: 8. This CDR3 is 17 amino acids long. Per the germline V gene, CDR1 is SSHAT and CDR2 is FNYEAQ (reference sequence). CDR3 DNA: TGTGCCAGCAGCCATGCGGGACTAGCGGGAGGGACGAATGAGCAGTTCTTC. It specifies CASSHAGLAGGTNEQFF.

The V call is TRBV6-5, the J call TRBJ2-1; possibly TRBD2 for D (5 bases). The CDR3 covers 16 residues. V dropped 0 bases and J dropped 6 bases, with 15 bases sitting between them. Germline CDR1 MNHEY, CDR2 SVGAGI. CDR3 nucleotide sequence: TGTGCCAGCAGTTACTCGATCTACAGCGGATTCAATGAGCAGTTCTTC. Translated: CASSYSIYSGFNEQFF.

The V gene is TRBV15, the J gene TRBJ2-7; 7 bases line up with TRBD2. The CDR3 is made up of 18 amino acids. From germline, CDR1 is LNHNV and CDR2 YYDKDF (reference sequence). The V segment lost 0 bases and the J segment 2 bases; nucleotides outside the gene matches: 13. Written as DNA, the CDR3 is TGTGCCACCAGCAGAGATCGCCAGCTAGCGGCCTATACCTACGAGCAGTACTTC. This translates into CATSRDRQLAAYTYEQYF.

This clone occurred a few times. This chain connects TRBV7-9 to TRBJ2-1; D may be TRBD1 (6 bases). V was clipped by 3 bases and J by 9 bases, with 18 bases between them. The CDR3 totals 15 residues. Germline CDR1 reads SEHNR; CDR2 reads FQNEAQ (reference sequence). As DNA, the CDR3 is TGTGCCAGCAGCTTTTCACAGGGTTTAGGGGGTGAGCAGTTCTTC. Amino acids: CASSFSQGLGGEQFF.

The chain recombines TRBV10-2 with TRBJ2-3; the D gene could be TRBD1 or TRBD2 (5 bases each). Germline CDR1 and CDR2: WSHSY and SAAADI. The CDR3 length is 16 residues. Trimming cost V 1 base and J 0 bases, with 11 bases left between them. The CDR3 is CASSEFLGTSTDTQYF. For the CDR3, the DNA is TGCGCCAGCAGTGAGTTCTTGGGGACGAGCACAGATACGCAGTATTTT.

This chain joins TRBV29-1 and TRBJ1-1; 7 bases match TRBD1. Trimming at V came to 4 bases and at J to 11 bases, leaving 10 bases not matched to a gene. CDR1 and CDR2 (germline): SQVTM, ANQGSEA. The CDR3 covers 12 residues. DNA of the CDR3: TGCAGCGTTGGGATCGACAGGGTCTCTGCTTTCTTT. Its protein product is CSVGIDRVSAFF.

The chain combines TRBV27 with TRBJ1-1; no clear D gene. Germline CDR1 and CDR2: MNHEY and SMNVEV (reference sequence). This CDR3 is built from 13 residues. Trimming left V 6 bases short and J 2 bases short, with 10 bases between. CDR3 in DNA: TGTGCCAGCAGATTAACAGAAAACACTGAAGCTTTCTTT. Amino acid sequence: CASRLTENTEAFF.